Reported below is one T cell receptor (beta chain). What it recognizes is unknown. The data are from a study of beta chain features in type 1 diabetes. Whole-study results and caveats: For Type 1 diabetes patients, all four CD4+ subsets carried TCRB CDR3s that were moderately but significantly shorter. HLA influence on TCRB rearrangement stayed unresolved here.

The entirety of the isolated RNA underwent reverse transcription, so expressed TCRB transcripts were sequenced. Profiled with immunoSEQ multiplex PCR; TCRdb holds only in-frame clones, not every one. The profile shows over 200,000 clones, under 13% of them singletons. V gave up 5 bases and J gave up 9 bases; unmatched junction bases: 9. This CDR3 is built from 15 residues. Looked up from germline, CDR1 is SGHTA and CDR2 is FQGNSA. This clonotype was sampled from a man aged 30 to 45 with type 1 diabetes. The chain uses TRBV7-2 and TRBJ1-6; 8 nucleotides match TRBD1. Input material: naive CD4+ T cells from blood. The CDR3 DNA follows: TGTGCCAGCAGCAGCGGACAGGGAGACCGTTCACCCCTCCACTTT. Its translation is CASSSGQGDRSPLHF.